Detailed here is one TCR beta chain. As a fraction of the sample, this clone is medium-sized (0.01 to 0.1%). The sample holds no much larger clone one base away, and base qualities are not on file. Distinct nucleotide sequences in the sample also encode this CDR3. Genomic DNA was used for TCRbeta sequencing through the immunoSEQ service. The authors' analysis ran thus. Repertoires were analyzed with immunoSEQ ANALYZER 3.0, computing Morisita similarity, clonality, top-10 clone coverage and total clone counts. On the clonality scale, a value of 1 indicated a monoclonal product, while lower values indicated more diverse products. The table was pulled from immuneACCESS by TCRdb, which kept in-frame rearrangements only. Such tables lose some clones; where checked, under half of the loss comes from unresolved V genes, and the rest has no known cause. V and J calls plus clone size are reproduced from that table; the DNA served to infer D and trimming. In all, the sample holds about 720 clones, and roughly 46% of those were seen once. The top ten hold around 86% of the sample.

Before enrichment with an IFNgamma secretion assay kit, PBMCs were stimulated for approximately six hours with overlapping CMV pp65 and IE-1 peptide pools. In parallel, unmodified control products were expanded but never went through electroporation. After enrichment, the CMV-specific T cells were expanded in culture with recombinant human IL-7 and IL-15. T cell products were cultured for about 21 days before cryopreservation. After activation, IFNgamma secretion was used to enrich CMV-specific T cells from PBMCs. The record originates from a study of tacrolimus-resistant gene-edited T cells for transplant recipients (dated by TCRdb to the early 2020s). At the level of the whole study: Using TCRbeta sequencing, clonality and clone numbers were compared between expanded FKBP12 knockout and unedited CMV-specific T cell products. To rule out clonal outgrowth driven by transformation after gene editing, repertoire sequencing was carried out as a safety check. Sequencing covered a couple of donors, and each donor provided one unedited CMV-specific T cell product and one FKBP12 knockout CMV-specific T cell product.

Overall study results and their limits: Comparable clonality, top-10 clone read coverage, and total clone numbers were found for knockout and unedited products. The repertoire comparisons shown in Figure 5 were based on n = 2. The authors concluded that gene editing did not drastically skew the TCRbeta repertoire and did not cause excessive clonal expansion. Between donors, the repertoires had no Morisita similarity, whereas knockout and unedited products from the same donor showed high similarity.

The CDR1 and CDR2 encoded by the germline V gene are SGHDT and YYEEEE. The cysteine opens and the phenylalanine closes a CDR3 of 12 amino acids. Only the CDR3 region is kept as DNA, spanning 36 bases read in frame from base 1. V is cut by 2 bases and J by 6 bases, and the space between the germline ends is 9 bases. Input material: a CMV-specific product grown in culture. The cell subset or site label of this sample denotes: expanded CMV-specific T cell product isolated by IFNgamma secretion after CMV peptide stimulation. The TCR comes from a human donor in good health, a blood donor. The rearranged segments are TRBV5-6 and TRBJ2-7, with the D gene not confidently named. CDR3 protein: CASSLVRSEQYF. The sequence in DNA is TGTGCCAGCAGCTTAGTAAGGTCCGAGCAGTACTTC.